The rows below give T cell receptor beta chains drawn from one sample of a study of PD-1 blockade in classical Hodgkin lymphoma. Some clones are missing from TCRdb's copy, which holds only in-frame ones; the method was immunoSEQ multiplex PCR. This sample yields around 50,000 clones, of which around 90% are seen a single time; 10% belongs to the top ten. This sample comprised peripheral blood mononuclear cells (PBMCs), obtained before the second cycle of nivolumab. The receptors here all came from a human donor with classical Hodgkin lymphoma. Each CDR3 is given with its conserved first and last residue. Each record gives: V gene, J gene, CDR3 protein.

TRBV6-1	TRBJ2-3	CATDRLAVDTQYF
TRBV5-1	TRBJ2-3	CASSLDRGAGDTQYF
TRBV5-6	TRBJ1-5	CASSASGGGLGNQPQHF
TRBV7-8	TRBJ2-5	CASSGGAGGLYQETQYF
TRBV19	TRBJ2-1	CASSIVPASGNNEQFF
TRBV5-6	TRBJ2-7	CASSRTGNRFYEQYF
TRBV4-2	TRBJ2-7	CASSQDLGGGPYEQYF
TRBV5-3	TRBJ2-4	CARCPTLAKNIQYF
TRBV28	TRBJ2-5	CASSIIAGLADYQETQYF
TRBV7-3	TRBJ1-2	CASSQQRQGDYGYTF
TRBV6-6	TRBJ1-3	CASIKNRGPGNTIYF
TRBV2	TRBJ1-5	CASSVREAQPQHF
TRBV29-1	TRBJ1-3	CSVEKGENSGNTIYF
TRBV7-3	TRBJ2-3	CASSLAGGVDTQYF
TRBV10-3	TRBJ2-1	CAISETKRLAGESQFF
TRBV5-1	TRBJ2-3	CASSLVRGGQDTQYF
TRBV14	TRBJ2-7	CASSRGAGEGYEQYF
TRBV23-1	TRBJ1-4	CASRRRALGEKLFF
TRBV28	TRBJ1-2	CASSPFLGGPNYGYTF
TRBV6-5	TRBJ2-5	CASRPRRGAGTQYF
TRBV11-3	TRBJ2-1	CASSLSRESQLEQFF
TRBV7-9	TRBJ2-3	CASSLAGGTADTQYF
TRBV4-2	TRBJ2-7	CASSQDNSGSYYEQYF
TRBV9	TRBJ2-7	CASSPSGGPVDEQYF
TRBV5-1	TRBJ2-3	CASSGDRVADTQYF
TRBV12-5	TRBJ1-5	CASGLRTENQPQHF
TRBV7-3	TRBJ1-3	CASSGQTGAGNTIYF
TRBV27	TRBJ2-7	CASSYRAPDYYEQYF
TRBV7-8	TRBJ1-2	CASSLPTRTAGTGPNGYTF
TRBV5-1	TRBJ1-6	CASSFDSGANSPLHF
TRBV15	TRBJ2-3	CATSRDRGAAVSDTQYF
TRBV19	TRBJ2-7	CASSPGTSGSPPYEQYF
TRBV10-3	TRBJ2-7	CAISEFETGGSYEQYF
TRBV21-1	TRBJ1-3	CASSKIPRGFGSGNTIYF
TRBV5-4	TRBJ1-2	CATLIPGQDNYGYTF
TRBV4-1	TRBJ2-4	CASSQDAIIQYF
TRBV25-1	TRBJ2-1	CASSVPGRDEQFF